The 30 T cell receptor beta chains below all came from one sample that was sequenced in a study of blood T cell repertoires in COVID-19. The repertoire was sequenced with immunoSEQ multiplex PCR; TCRdb's copy has only in-frame clones and lacks some. This sample yields a few hundred thousand clones, of which approximately 88% are seen a single time; approximately 1.6% belongs to the top ten. Sequencing was done on a sample of peripheral blood. These receptor sequences come from a woman between 25 and 40 years old with COVID-19, enrolled during active disease.

This clone was seen at least ten times. The CDR3 DNA reads as TGTGCCAGCAGTACGGGACAGGGCTTCAATGAGCAGTTCTTC. Its protein is CASSTGQGFNEQFF. The V call is TRBV2, the J call TRBJ2-1; 9 nucleotides align to TRBD1. This CDR3 comprises 14 residues. Germline loops: CDR1 SNHLY, CDR2 FYNNEI. J lost 6 bases, V lost 5 bases, and 5 bases had no gene match.

The chain has TRBV18 and TRBJ1-5; D is unresolved. The CDR3 runs to 14 residues. Trimming removed 3 bases from V and 6 bases from J, with 12 bases in between. In germline, CDR1 is KGHSH, CDR2 LQKENI. The CDR3 reads CASSPSTSGQPQHF. CDR3 in DNA: TGTGCCAGCTCACCGAGTACCTCGGGTCAGCCCCAGCATTTT.

The CDR3 sequence: CASSPPGVGLLEAFF. The CDR3 nucleotides are TGTGCCAGCAGCCCTCCTGGGGTGGGACTATTGGAAGCTTTCTTT. The chain joins TRBV11-2 to TRBJ1-1, with D tentatively TRBD1 (5 bases). Trimming stripped 5 bases from V and 8 bases from J, with 21 bases between. Looked up from germline, CDR1 is SGHAT and CDR2 is FQNNGV. This CDR3 is 15 amino acids long. Complete variable domain (other parts from reference TRBV11-2 and TRBJ1-1): EAGVAQSPRYKIIEKRQSVAFWCNPISGHATLYWYQQILGQGPKLLIQFQNNGVVDDSQLPKDRFSAERLKGVDSTLKIQPAKLEDSAVYLCASSPPGVGLLEAFFGQGTRLTVV.

The V and J genes are TRBV12-5 and TRBJ1-2; D is possibly TRBD1 (5 bases). Germline CDR1 LGHNT, CDR2 FRNRAP. Trimming took off 1 base at V and 1 base at J, with 13 bases between the two ends. The CDR3 runs to 16 residues. The DNA for the CDR3 is TGTGCTAGTGGTTTGGAGGGGCCCACCCTTAACTATGGCTACACCTTC. Encoded protein: CASGLEGPTLNYGYTF. The full variable domain, in which reference TRBV12-5 and TRBJ1-2 provide the parts outside the CDR3, is DARVTQTPRHKVTEMGQEVTMRCQPILGHNTVFWYRQTMMQGLELLAYFRNRAPLDDSGMPKDRFSAEMPDATLATLKIQPSEPRDSAVYFCASGLEGPTLNYGYTFGSGTRLTVV.

V and J are TRBV13 and TRBJ1-1; 9 nucleotides align to TRBD1. CDR3 size: 19 residues. Per the germline V gene, CDR1 is PRHDT and CDR2 is FYEKMQ (reference sequence). V trimming: 0 bases; J trimming: 3 bases; junction bases outside the gene matches: 14. CDR3 in amino acids: CASSLGRGGQGLWYTEAFF. The CDR3 DNA sequence: TGTGCCAGCAGCTTAGGCCGTGGGGGACAGGGTCTTTGGTACACTGAAGCTTTCTTT.

The rearrangement uses TRBV2 and TRBJ2-1; D ambiguous. The CDR3 is 14 amino acids. Germline values: CDR1 SNHLY, CDR2 FYNNEI. The germline V and J ends were trimmed by 6 bases and 0 bases, with 9 bases remaining between them. CDR3 sequence (DNA): TGTGCCAGCAGCCACCCGAGCTCCTACAATGAGCAGTTCTTC. It is translated as CASSHPSSYNEQFF.

The chain links TRBV28 to TRBJ1-2, with unresolved D. Germline CDR1 MDHEN, CDR2 SYDVKM. The CDR3 is 14 amino acids. V lost 6 bases, J lost 4 bases, and 15 bases lay in between. The CDR3 spells CASRPPRSSYGYTF. For the CDR3, the DNA is TGTGCCAGCAGACCACCCCGGTCGAGCTATGGCTACACCTTC.

This sequence joins TRBV7-6 and TRBJ1-2; 7 nucleotides line up with TRBD1. This CDR3 comprises 14 residues. Germline CDR1 reads SGHVS; CDR2 reads FNYEAQ. Germline trimming cut 2 bases from V and 4 bases from J; bases unmatched to any gene: 4. The CDR3 coding sequence is TGTGCCAGCAGCTTAAGACAGGGAACCTATGGCTACACCTTC. This encodes CASSLRQGTYGYTF.

The rearrangement uses TRBV11-3 and TRBJ1-1; D remains unclear. CDR1 and CDR2 (germline): SGHNT, YENEEA. V was pared by 7 bases and J by 1 base, with 16 bases between. The CDR3 has 15 amino acids. The CDR3 nucleotides read TGTGCCAGCACCCAATACGGGGTGGAGAACACTGAAGCTTTCTTT. Translation: CASTQYGVENTEAFF.

This clone has more than one count but fewer than ten. This sequence joins TRBV19 and TRBJ1-5, with D hard to call. In germline, CDR1 is LNHDA, CDR2 SQIVND (reference sequence). Deletions cut 6 bases from V and 4 bases from J, with 16 bases between. This CDR3 is 15 amino acids long. The CDR3 spells CASSPEAFRNQPQHF. The CDR3 nucleotides read TGTGCCAGTAGCCCCGAGGCCTTCCGAAATCAGCCCCAGCATTTT.

The J gene is TRBJ2-7, the V gene TRBV7-9, with D possibly TRBD1 on 6 matching bases. The germline V and J ends were trimmed by 8 bases and 3 bases, with 20 bases remaining between them. CDR3 size: 15 residues. The germline CDR1 and CDR2 sequences are SEHNR and FQNEAQ (reference sequence). CDR3 in amino acids: CASALGGRGYYEQYF. CDR3 DNA sequence: TGTGCCAGCGCCCTAGGGGGACGGGGTTACTACGAGCAGTACTTC.

The rearrangement links TRBV2 to TRBJ1-1; 8 bases are shared with TRBD1. Per germline, CDR1 SNHLY and CDR2 FYNNEI. V lost 4 bases, J lost 2 bases, and 6 bases stayed unmatched. The CDR3 sequence is 15 residues long. DNA for the CDR3: TGTGCCAGCAGTGTCCGACAGGGGCCCAACACTGAAGCTTTCTTT. Protein product: CASSVRQGPNTEAFF. The variable domain in full, with the rest retrieved from reference TRBV2 and TRBJ1-1, is EPEVTQTPSHQVTQMGQEVILRCVPISNHLYFYWYRQILGQKVEFLVSFYNNEISEKSEIFDDQFSVERPDGSNFTLKIRSTKLEDSAMYFCASSVRQGPNTEAFFGQGTRLTVV.

The V gene is TRBV18, the J gene TRBJ2-7; 8 bases map to TRBD2. There are 15 residues in the CDR3. Looked up from germline, CDR1 is KGHSH and CDR2 is LQKENI. The trim removed 3 bases at V and 4 bases at J, leaving 8 bases unmatched. The CDR3 loop reads CASSPGSGGPYEQYV. DNA for the CDR3: TGTGCCAGCTCACCGGGAAGCGGGGGACCTTACGAGCAGTACGTC.

The chain employs TRBV12-3 or TRBV12-4 and TRBJ1-5; possible D gene TRBD1, 5 bases. Trimming removed 2 bases at V and 9 bases at J, with 8 bases between. This CDR3 has 12 residues. CDR3 sequence: CASSLQGRPQHF. In DNA, the CDR3 is TGTGCCAGCAGTTTACAGGGAAGGCCCCAGCATTTT.

The chain couples TRBV28 to TRBJ1-1, with a tentative D call TRBD1 (6 bases). The CDR3 covers 15 residues. From germline, CDR1 is MDHEN and CDR2 SYDVKM. Trimming removed 3 bases from V and 2 bases from J, with 13 bases in between. CDR3 in DNA: TGTGCCAGCAGTTTTCGCAGGGGCGCTAACACTGAAGCTTTCTTT. Protein sequence: CASSFRRGANTEAFF.

This chain links TRBV10-2 with TRBJ1-1; possibly TRBD1 for D (6 bases). Germline V gene data show CDR1 as WSHSY and CDR2 as SAAADI. V was pared by 6 bases and J by 7 bases, with 9 bases between. The CDR3 sequence is 11 residues long. CDR3 region: CASSQGGEAFF. The CDR3 coding sequence is TGCGCCAGCAGCCAAGGGGGTGAAGCTTTCTTT.

The rearrangement joins TRBV4-3 to TRBJ2-5; 10 bases are shared with TRBD2. Trimming took 0 bases from V and 5 from J; bases not matched to a gene: 6. Germline lookup yields CDR1 LGHNA and CDR2 YSLEER. The CDR3 has 16 amino acids. The CDR3 loop is CASSQDQRGGRETQYF. The CDR3, as DNA: TGCGCCAGCAGCCAAGACCAGCGGGGGGGCCGGGAGACCCAGTACTTC.

The rearrangement links TRBV28 to TRBJ1-2; D is ambiguous. Trimming stripped 1 base from V and 8 bases from J, with 5 bases between. This CDR3 has 11 amino acids. From germline, CDR1 is MDHEN and CDR2 SYDVKM. As DNA, the CDR3 is TGTGCCAGCAGTTTATCTCAGGGCTACACCTTC. Its protein product is CASSLSQGYTF.

This clone has more than one count but fewer than ten. V usage is TRBV7-6 and J usage is TRBJ1-1, with no clear D. The V end lost 5 bases, the J end lost 1 base, and 8 bases lay between the germline ends. The germline gives CDR1 SGHVS, CDR2 FNYEAQ. This CDR3 has 13 residues. This CDR3 is CASSNSGNTEAFF. CDR3 bases: TGTGCCAGCAGCAACTCCGGGAACACTGAAGCTTTCTTT.

The chain is built from TRBV3-1 (or the pseudogene TRBV3-2) and TRBJ2-1, with a weak D call TRBD2 (5 bases). CDR1 and CDR2 (germline): LGHDT, YNNKEL (reference sequence). Trimming pared 4 bases from V and 3 bases from J, leaving 10 bases between. The CDR3 runs to 14 residues. As DNA, the CDR3 is TGTGCCAGCAGCCTCCGGGAAATCTACAATGAGCAGTTCTTC. Translating gives CASSLREIYNEQFF.

The CDR3 spells CASSHLDRAELGYTF. The CDR3 bases are TGTGCCAGCAGCCATCTTGACAGGGCGGAATTGGGCTACACCTTC. The rearrangement links TRBV5-6 to TRBJ1-2; 7 nucleotides match TRBD1. Germline trimming cut 4 bases from V and 8 bases from J; bases unmatched to any gene: 14. Germline V gene lookup returns CDR1 SGHDT and CDR2 YYEEEE. The CDR3 runs 15 residues.

V and J are TRBV2 and TRBJ2-1, with 8 bases that match TRBD1. The CDR3 runs 12 residues. The V and J ends lost 8 bases and 6 bases, in that order; junction bases with no gene match: 3. Germline V gene lookup returns CDR1 SNHLY and CDR2 FYNNEI. The CDR3 sequence is CASQQGVNEQFF. The CDR3 DNA follows: TGTGCCAGCCAACAGGGGGTCAATGAGCAGTTCTTC.

V gene TRBV5-6 combines with J gene TRBJ2-5; 10 bases fit TRBD2. V lost 1 base, J lost 1 base, and 1 base stayed unmatched. Germline loops: CDR1 SGHDT, CDR2 YYEEEE. The CDR3 spans 15 residues. CDR3 coding DNA: TGTGCCAGCAGCTTGACTAGCGGGGTCCAAGAGACCCAGTACTTC. Translated: CASSLTSGVQETQYF.

The chain combines TRBV4-1 with TRBJ2-3, with 9 positions matching TRBD2. This CDR3 is built from 16 residues. The J segment lost 0 bases and the V segment lost 3 bases, leaving 4 bases of the junction unmatched. Germline V CDR1 and CDR2: MGHRA, YSYEKL. DNA of the CDR3: TGCGCCAGCAGCCATGCCAGCGGGGGGAGCACAGATACGCAGTATTTT. Translation gives CASSHASGGSTDTQYF.

The genes are TRBV7-2 and TRBJ1-5, with 11 bases lining up with TRBD1. CDR3 length equals 16 residues. J gave up 4 bases and V 1 base, and 3 bases lay outside the gene matches. CDR1 and CDR2 from the germline V gene are SGHTA and FQGNSA. The CDR3 coding sequence is TGTGCCAGCAGCTTAGGAGGGACAGGGGGAAATCAGCCCCAGCATTTT. Its protein product is CASSLGGTGGNQPQHF.

The V and J genes are TRBV4-1 and TRBJ1-5, with D hard to call. The germline V and J ends were trimmed by 1 base and 0 bases, with 7 bases remaining between them. This CDR3 spans 15 amino acids. Looked up from germline, CDR1 is MGHRA and CDR2 is YSYEKL. For the CDR3, the DNA is TGCGCCAGCAGCCAAGGAGTTAATAGCAATCAGCCCCAGCATTTT. It is translated as CASSQGVNSNQPQHF.

The rearrangement joins TRBV2 to TRBJ1-6; weak D call: TRBD1 (5 bases). V shed 6 bases and J shed 3 bases, with 15 bases lying between them. This CDR3 has 16 amino acids. The germline CDR1 and CDR2 sequences are SNHLY and FYNNEI. CDR3 in DNA: TGTGCCAGCAGAAGAACCTCGGGACTCTATAATTCACCCCTCCACTTT. Its protein is CASRRTSGLYNSPLHF.

The rearrangement joins TRBV4-2 to TRBJ1-2; D is undetermined. This CDR3 has 18 residues. Per the germline V gene, CDR1 is LGHNA and CDR2 is YNFKEQ. Trimming pared 1 base from V and 0 bases from J, leaving 18 bases between. The CDR3 DNA is TGTGCCAGCAGCCAAGCGAGGGCAGGTGTTCAGACTAACTATGGCTACACCTTC. This encodes CASSQARAGVQTNYGYTF.

This rearrangement joins TRBV18 to TRBJ2-3, with D maybe TRBD2 (7 bases). The germline V gene has CDR1 KGHSH and CDR2 LQKENI. This CDR3 region has 16 residues. The V gene lost 6 bases and the J gene lost 1 base, with 17 bases spanning the gap. DNA for the CDR3: TGTGCCAGCTCCACCACGGGGGGCATTGGCACAGATACGCAGTATTTT. Protein: CASSTTGGIGTDTQYF.

The chain carries TRBV6-5 and TRBJ1-5, with D possibly matching TRBD1 (6 bases). The V and J ends lost 7 bases and 1 base respectively, with 14 bases between them. Germline CDR1 is MNHEY and CDR2 is SVGAGI. The CDR3 length is 15 residues. CDR3: CASKVVGGSNQPQHF. CDR3 nucleotide sequence: TGTGCCAGCAAGGTGGTAGGGGGAAGCAATCAGCCCCAGCATTTT.